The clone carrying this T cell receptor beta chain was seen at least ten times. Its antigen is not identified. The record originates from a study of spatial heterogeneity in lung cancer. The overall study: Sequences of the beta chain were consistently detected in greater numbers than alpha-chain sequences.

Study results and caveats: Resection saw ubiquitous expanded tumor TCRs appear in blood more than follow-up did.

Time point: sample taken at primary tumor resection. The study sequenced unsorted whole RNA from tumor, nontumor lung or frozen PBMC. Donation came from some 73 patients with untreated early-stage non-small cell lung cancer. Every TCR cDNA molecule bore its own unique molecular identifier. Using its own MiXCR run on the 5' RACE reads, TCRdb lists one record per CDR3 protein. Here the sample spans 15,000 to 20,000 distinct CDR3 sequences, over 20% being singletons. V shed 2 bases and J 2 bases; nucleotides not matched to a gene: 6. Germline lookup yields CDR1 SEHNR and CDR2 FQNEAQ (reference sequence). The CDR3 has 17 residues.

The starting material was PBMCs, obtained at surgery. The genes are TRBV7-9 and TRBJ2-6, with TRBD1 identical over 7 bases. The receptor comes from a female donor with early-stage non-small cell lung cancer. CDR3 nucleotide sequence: TGTGCCAGCAGCTTACCAAGACAGGGACCTGGGGCCAACGTCCTGACTTTC. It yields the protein CASSLPRQGPGANVLTF.